These 32 T cell receptor beta chains were sequenced from one sample in a study of identical twins. In TCRdb, the 5' RACE reads were re-called with MiXCR into one record per CDR3 protein. The data hold around 230,000 distinct CDR3 sequences, with 5% to 7% observed a single time. This sample was shared with a second study, whose subject was T cells expressing NK-cell markers.

Sequenced input: CD8+ T cells sorted from blood. The source of these receptors is a woman younger than 30 in good health.

The chain recombines TRBV10-1 with TRBJ1-6; D remains unclear. The V gene lost 6 bases and the J gene lost 12 bases, with 12 bases spanning the gap. Germline CDR1 WNHNN, CDR2 SYGVQD (reference sequence). This CDR3 is 12 amino acids long. The CDR3 protein is CASSDTRIPLHF. Written as DNA, the CDR3 is TGCGCCAGCAGCGACACCAGAATACCCCTCCACTTT.

V gene TRBV6-1 combines with J gene TRBJ2-7; no clear D gene. V was shortened by 1 base and J by 4 bases, with 23 bases between the two germline ends. This CDR3 contains 18 residues. Per the germline V gene, CDR1 is MNHNS and CDR2 is SASEGT. The CDR3 protein is CASSEVPFLGQNKYEQYF. The DNA for the CDR3 is TGTGCCAGCAGTGAAGTCCCCTTCCTCGGGCAGAATAAATACGAGCAGTACTTC.

This clonotype was detected ten times or more. The chain has TRBV7-6 and TRBJ1-1, with a possible D match to TRBD1 (5 bases). Trimming removed 4 bases from V and 1 base from J, with 10 bases in between. The germline V gene encodes CDR1 SGHVS and CDR2 FNYEAQ. The CDR3 runs to 14 residues. The CDR3 here is CASSSSGTNTEAFF. CDR3 nucleotide sequence: TGTGCCAGCAGCTCCTCAGGGACGAACACTGAAGCTTTCTTT.

The CDR3 region is CASSVEGGNHEQYF. The CDR3 region has the DNA TGTGCCAGCAGCGTAGAGGGGGGGAACCACGAGCAGTACTTC. The chain combines TRBV9 with TRBJ2-7; maybe TRBD2 (7 bases). The CDR3 has 14 amino acids. Trimming pared 0 bases from V and 5 bases from J, leaving 12 bases between. The germline V gene encodes CDR1 SGDLS and CDR2 YYNGEE.

The chain links TRBV7-9 to TRBJ2-1, with 7 bases fitting TRBD2. The germline gives CDR1 SEHNR, CDR2 FQNEAQ (reference sequence). V trimming: 1 base; J trimming: 9 bases; junction bases outside the gene matches: 6. The CDR3 is 14 amino acids. The chain's CDR3 is CASSLGSGKSEQFF. The CDR3, as DNA: TGTGCCAGCAGCTTAGGAAGCGGGAAGAGTGAGCAGTTCTTC.

This clonotype occurred many times. The V and J genes are TRBV11-2 and TRBJ2-2; D might be TRBD1 (6 bases). Trimming removed 4 bases at V and 2 bases at J, with 14 bases between. CDR1 is SGHAT, CDR2 FQNNGV, per germline. The CDR3 has 16 amino acids. In DNA form, the CDR3 reads TGTGCCAGCAGCTCACAGGGACACGTCAACACCGGGGAGCTGTTTTTT. Translation gives CASSSQGHVNTGELFF.

The chain links TRBV19 to TRBJ1-1; TRBD1 might be the D (6 bases). V gave up 7 bases and J gave up 0 bases, with 15 bases separating them. Germline V CDR1 and CDR2: LNHDA, SQIVND (reference sequence). CDR3 length: 15 amino acids. The CDR3 region is CASTERGYLNTEAFF. For the CDR3, the DNA is TGTGCCAGTACTGAAAGGGGGTATCTGAACACTGAAGCTTTCTTT.

This clonotype showed up just a few times. This chain links TRBV4-1 with TRBJ1-2, with TRBD1 identical over 8 bases. V dropped 0 bases and J dropped 0; count of bases not matched to a gene: 3. CDR3 length: 16 amino acids. The germline V gene has CDR1 MGHRA and CDR2 YSYEKL. The CDR3 DNA reads TGCGCCAGCAGCCAAGAATGGACAGGGACTAACTATGGCTACACCTTC. Encoded protein: CASSQEWTGTNYGYTF.

The chain carries TRBV6-1 and TRBJ2-2; 9 bases agree with TRBD1. This CDR3 region has 14 residues. Germline V CDR1 and CDR2: MNHNS, SASEGT. V shed 10 bases, J shed 5 bases, and the junction held 8 bases outside the gene matches. The CDR3 sequence: CATPGTGMTGELFF. Written as DNA, the CDR3 is TGTGCCACGCCCGGGACAGGGATGACCGGGGAGCTGTTTTTT.

This clonotype was found a few times. CDR3 nucleotides: TGTGCCAGCAGCAATTATAGGGAGAGAGGCACTGAAGCTTTCTTT. Translation gives CASSNYRERGTEAFF. The J gene is TRBJ1-1, the V gene TRBV21-1. TRBV21-1 is a pseudogene segment. The CDR3 contains 15 residues.

The CDR3 region is CASSFRVSSNTEAFF. CDR3 in DNA: TGTGCCAGCAGCTTCCGGGTATCTTCTAACACTGAAGCTTTCTTT. The genes are TRBV7-6 and TRBJ1-1, with unresolved D. Germline CDR1 reads SGHVS; CDR2 reads FNYEAQ. CDR3 length: 15 amino acids. Trimming took 3 bases from V and 2 from J, leaving 13 bases between them.

This clonotype has just a few counts. The gene calls are TRBV7-9 and TRBJ1-2; no clear D. This CDR3 has 12 residues. From germline, CDR1 is SEHNR and CDR2 FQNEAQ (reference sequence). V was cut by 8 bases and J by 5 bases, with 12 bases left in between. The DNA of the CDR3 is TGTGCCAGCGCCGTAGGAATGTATGGCTACACCTTC. Translation gives CASAVGMYGYTF. The full variable domain, completed using reference TRBV7-9 and TRBJ1-2, is DTGVSQNPRHKITKRGQNVTFRCDPISEHNRLYWYRQTLGQGPEFLTYFQNEAQLEKSRLLSDRFSAERPKGSFSTLEIQRTEQGDSAMYLCASAVGMYGYTFGSGTRLTVV.

V and J are TRBV13 and TRBJ2-1, with a tentative D call TRBD2 (5 bases). This CDR3 region has 16 residues. Trimming removed 4 bases at V and 7 bases at J, with 20 bases between. CDR1 and CDR2 (germline): PRHDT, FYEKMQ (reference sequence). The CDR3 DNA follows: TGTGCCAGCAGCTCCTCAACTGGCCGGGGAAGGAATGAGCAGTTCTTC. It yields the protein CASSSSTGRGRNEQFF. The full variable domain, rest sourced from reference TRBV13 and TRBJ2-1, is AAGVIQSPRHLIKEKRETATLKCYPIPRHDTVYWYQQGPGQDPQFLISFYEKMQSDKGSIPDRFSAQQFSDYHSELNMSSLELGDSALYFCASSSSTGRGRNEQFFGPGTRLTVL.

This clonotype was detected many times. CDR3 protein: CSAPIPPGQPQHF. For the CDR3, the DNA is TGCAGTGCCCCAATCCCGCCGGGTCAGCCCCAGCATTTT. V and J are TRBV20-1 and TRBJ1-5; D unresolved. The CDR3 totals 13 residues. The V end lost 6 bases, the J end lost 6 bases, and 15 bases lay between the germline ends. Germline lookup yields CDR1 DFQATT and CDR2 SNEGSKA (reference sequence).

With regard to this clonotype: This may be a read error: a much more frequent sequence differs by one nucleotide. V and J are TRBV4-3 and TRBJ2-1; 10 bases are a match to TRBD2. The CDR3 totals 17 residues. Germline CDR1 reads LGHNA; CDR2 reads YSLEER. CDR3 DNA sequence: TGCACCAGCAGCCAAGAGGCGGGACTAGCGAACTACAATGAGCAGTTCTTC. It is translated as CTSSQEAGLANYNEQFF.

This clonotype was observed many times. The rearrangement uses TRBV11-3 and TRBJ2-3; no definite D call. Germline lookup yields CDR1 SGHNT and CDR2 YENEEA. The germline V and J ends were trimmed by 0 bases and 3 bases, with 4 bases remaining between them. The CDR3 totals 13 residues. In nucleotides, the CDR3 is TGTGCCAGCAGCTTAGATACTACAGATACGCAGTATTTT. It codes for CASSLDTTDTQYF.

The CDR3 loop reads CASRLSGSGRGYEQYF. CDR3 in DNA: TGTGCCAGCAGACTCTCGGGAAGCGGGAGAGGGTACGAGCAGTACTTC. The chain joins TRBV6-2 or TRBV6-3 to TRBJ2-7, with 8 bases fitting TRBD2. This CDR3 is built from 16 residues. Trimming cost V 6 bases and J 4 bases; bases outside gene matches: 14. Germline loops: CDR1 MNHEY, CDR2 SVGEGT.

The V gene is TRBV7-3, the J gene TRBJ1-6, with TRBD1 identical over 7 bases. The CDR3 extends over 14 amino acids. With V trimmed by 4 bases and J by 7 bases, 4 bases remained unmatched. The germline gives CDR1 SGHTA, CDR2 FQGTGA. The CDR3 nucleotides read TGTGCCAGCAGCTCGACAGGGAGCAATTCACCCCTCCACTTT. Translated: CASSSTGSNSPLHF.

This clonotype was found many times. CDR3 sequence reads: CASSSDRANYGYTF. Here the CDR3 DNA reads TGTGCCAGCAGTTCGGACAGAGCAAACTATGGCTACACCTTC. The rearrangement links TRBV12-3 or TRBV12-4 to TRBJ1-2; D perhaps matches TRBD1 (6 bases). Trimming pared 4 bases from V and 2 bases from J, leaving 11 bases between. CDR3 length: 14 residues.

The gene calls are TRBV15 and TRBJ1-5; no reliable D call. CDR3 length equals 14 residues. Germline V gives CDR1 LNHNV, CDR2 YYDKDF (reference sequence). The V and J ends lost 4 bases and 5 bases respectively, with 12 bases between them. DNA of the CDR3: TGTGCCACCAGCACCACAGACTTTGATCAGCCCCAGCATTTT. It codes for CATSTTDFDQPQHF.

This clonotype has ten or more counts. The chain recombines TRBV6-5 with TRBJ1-2; no reliable D call. Looked up from germline, CDR1 is MNHEY and CDR2 is SVGAGI. Between the trimmed V and J ends, which lost 0 bases and 4 bases, there was a span of 9 bases. CDR3 length: 14 amino acids. The CDR3 protein is CASSYSPGIYGYTF. In DNA, the CDR3 is TGTGCCAGCAGTTACTCGCCGGGAATCTATGGCTACACCTTC.

The J gene is TRBJ1-1, the V gene TRBV5-5, with TRBD1 matching 7 bases. Trimming cost V 0 bases and J 0 bases; bases outside gene matches: 2. CDR1 and CDR2 (germline): SGHKS, YYEKEE (reference sequence). The CDR3 loop spans 15 amino acids. The CDR3 region has the DNA TGTGCCAGCAGCTTGGAGGGACAGATGAACACTGAAGCTTTCTTT. This gives the protein CASSLEGQMNTEAFF.

This clonotype was seen repeatedly, ten times or more. The rearrangement joins TRBV12-3 or TRBV12-4 to TRBJ2-4; D ambiguous. This CDR3 has 13 amino acids. The V gene lost 2 bases and the J gene lost 2 bases, with 4 bases spanning the gap. CDR3 DNA sequence: TGTGCCAGCAGTTTAAGCCCCAAAAACATTCAGTACTTC. This sequence encodes CASSLSPKNIQYF.

This clonotype was observed many times. The rearrangement uses TRBV4-3 and TRBJ2-3; TRBD1 or TRBD2 may be the D gene (5 bases each). This CDR3 spans 14 amino acids. The V gene's germline CDR1 is LGHNA and CDR2 YSLEER. The germline V and J ends were trimmed by 4 bases and 3 bases, with 11 bases remaining between them. For the CDR3, the DNA is TGCGCCAGCAGCCGGGGGACCGAGACAGATACGCAGTATTTT. Translation: CASSRGTETDTQYF.

This clonotype was found a few times. The rearrangement links TRBV5-6 to TRBJ1-2; D unclear. Germline V gene sequence: CDR1 SGHDT, CDR2 YYEEEE. V was cut by 6 bases and J by 8 bases, with 17 bases left in between. The CDR3 length is 13 residues. The CDR3 DNA is TGTGCCAGCACCTCCTGGAGCGGAGGGGGCTACACCTTC. The encoded protein is CASTSWSGGGYTF.

The table lists this clonotype with a few counts. The J gene is TRBJ1-5, the V gene TRBV3-1; D is unresolved. V lost 1 base, J lost 3 bases, and 10 bases lay in between. The length of the CDR3 is 15 residues. Germline CDR1 and CDR2: LGHDT and YNNKEL (reference sequence). The CDR3 reads CASSQAPRNNQPQHF. The CDR3 DNA reads TGTGCCAGCAGCCAAGCCCCCCGGAACAATCAGCCCCAGCATTTT.

This clonotype was observed a handful of times. The chain uses TRBV20-1 and TRBJ1-1; a weak D match, TRBD1 (5 bases). Trimming removed 6 bases at V and 6 bases at J, with 23 bases between. Germline V lookup: CDR1 DFQATT, CDR2 SNEGSKA (reference sequence). The CDR3 has 15 residues. In nucleotides, the CDR3 is TGCAGTGCGGAGGGACCGGGCATTGGGTACGCTGAAGCTTTCTTT. Protein product: CSAEGPGIGYAEAFF.

The chain links TRBV7-9 to TRBJ2-2; the D is unclear. CDR3 length equals 15 residues. CDR1 is SEHNR, CDR2 FQNEAQ, per germline (reference sequence). Trimming left V 1 base short and J 0 bases short, with 6 bases between. CDR3 sequence (DNA): TGTGCCAGCAGCTTAGGAGTAACGAACACCGGGGAGCTGTTTTTT. Translating it yields CASSLGVTNTGELFF.

The sample holds many counts of this clonotype. The CDR3 DNA reads as TGTGCCACCAGCAGACATGACTCTGGGGCCAACGTCCTGACTTTC. This codes for CATSRHDSGANVLTF. The V call is TRBV15, the J call TRBJ2-6; no reliable D call. Deletions cut 2 bases from V and 0 bases from J, with 5 bases between. Germline loops: CDR1 LNHNV, CDR2 YYDKDF (reference sequence). The CDR3 is made up of 15 amino acids.

The sample holds many counts of this clonotype. This chain uses TRBV5-1 with TRBJ2-3; 8 nucleotides line up with TRBD1. The CDR3 has 14 amino acids. In germline, CDR1 is SGHRS, CDR2 YFSETQ. The J segment lost 4 bases and the V segment lost 4 bases, leaving 5 bases of the junction unmatched. CDR3 sequence: CASSPGGDSDTQYF. DNA for the CDR3: TGCGCCAGCAGCCCAGGGGGCGATTCAGATACGCAGTATTTT.

The chain is built from TRBV6-5 and TRBJ1-2, with D perhaps TRBD1 (5 bases). Trimming removed 6 bases at V and 8 bases at J, with 13 bases between. CDR3 length: 12 amino acids. Germline CDR1 reads MNHEY; CDR2 reads SVGAGI. The CDR3 sequence: CASRGALWGYTF. As DNA, the CDR3 is TGTGCCAGCAGAGGGGCCCTGTGGGGCTACACCTTC.

J is TRBJ2-7 and V is TRBV11-2, with D possibly matching TRBD1 (5 bases). From germline, CDR1 is SGHAT and CDR2 FQNNGV. Trimming left V 2 bases short and J 3 bases short, with 14 bases between. The CDR3 loop spans 15 amino acids. This CDR3 reads CASSLHATRGYEQYF. CDR3 nucleotides: TGTGCCAGCAGCTTACATGCTACAAGGGGCTACGAGCAGTACTTC.